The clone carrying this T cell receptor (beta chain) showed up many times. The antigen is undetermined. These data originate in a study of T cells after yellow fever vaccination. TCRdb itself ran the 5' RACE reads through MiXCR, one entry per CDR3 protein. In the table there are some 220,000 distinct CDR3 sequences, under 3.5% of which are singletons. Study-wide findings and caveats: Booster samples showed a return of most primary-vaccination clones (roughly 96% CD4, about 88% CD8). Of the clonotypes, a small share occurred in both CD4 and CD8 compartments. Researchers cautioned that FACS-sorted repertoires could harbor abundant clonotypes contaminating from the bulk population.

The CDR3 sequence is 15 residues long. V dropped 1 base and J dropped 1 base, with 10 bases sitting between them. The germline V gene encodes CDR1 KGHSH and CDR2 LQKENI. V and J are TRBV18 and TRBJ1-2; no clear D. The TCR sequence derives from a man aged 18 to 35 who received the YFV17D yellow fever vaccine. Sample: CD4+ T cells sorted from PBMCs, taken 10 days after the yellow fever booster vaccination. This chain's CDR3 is CASSPREVFNYGYTF. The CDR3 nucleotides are TGTGCCAGCTCACCACGAGAAGTGTTTAACTATGGCTACACCTTC.